A selection of T cell receptor beta chains follows, all from one sample in a study of response to subunit inactivated influenza vaccine. Via MiXCR, TCRdb re-called the RT-PCR reads, giving one row per CDR3 protein. The sample holds a few hundred thousand distinct CDR3 sequences, approximately 7.2% seen once. The sequencing here drew on PBMCs from blood, taken roughly 24 months after vaccination. The source is a man between 45 and 75 years old who received an inactivated influenza vaccine. Both conserved end residues are part of each CDR3. Fields, in order: clone size, D gene, J gene, V gene, CDR3 DNA, CDR3 protein. D genes are given only for firm matches. Size is stated for part of the rows, as once, few or many counts, or as a class when the clone is expanded.

>few|TRBD2|TRBJ2-1|TRBV29-1
TGCAGCGTTGGGGGACTAGCGGGGGGGCTCTACAATGAGCAGTTCTTC
CSVGGLAGGLYNEQFF
>many|TRBD1|TRBJ2-2|TRBV4-3
TGCGCCAGCAGCCAAACAGGGGTCGGGGCCGGGGAGCTGTTTTTT
CASSQTGVGAGELFF
>few|NA|TRBJ2-7|TRBV29-1
TGCAGCGTTGACAAGGGGCGGGGGCCTGGCGACGAGCAGTACTTC
CSVDKGRGPGDEQYF
>many|TRBD1|TRBJ1-1|TRBV5-6
TGTGCCAGCAGCTCAGAGACAGGGTCGCTAAAAGAAGCTTTCTTT
CASSSETGSLKEAFF
>few|NA|TRBJ2-2|TRBV20-1
TGCAGTGCTAGTTCTCTCACCGGGGAGCTGTTTTTT
CSASSLTGELFF
>few|NA|TRBJ2-3|TRBV5-1
TGCGCCAGCAGCTCACCCGGTGGGGGTACGCAGTATTTT
CASSSPGGGTQYF
>many|TRBD2|TRBJ2-7|TRBV10-3
TGTGCCATCAGTGGGGGACTAGCTCCGAAATACGAGCAGTACTTC
CAISGGLAPKYEQYF
>NA|TRBD2|TRBJ2-7|TRBV15
TGTGCCACCAGCAGAGATAGGATAGCGGGAGGACGCGGTTACGAGCAGTACTTC
CATSRDRIAGGRGYEQYF
>NA|NA|TRBJ2-7|TRBV12-3/TRBV12-4
TGTGCCAGCAGCATTGGGGGGCCTTACGAGCAGTACTTC
CASSIGGPYEQYF
>NA|NA|TRBJ2-7|TRBV20-1
TGCAGTGCCCCGACTAGTTCCAACGAGCAGTACTTC
CSAPTSSNEQYF
>many|TRBD2|TRBJ2-1|TRBV2
TGTGCCAGCAAGGGCCCGCTAGCGGACCACTCCTACAATGAGCAGTTCTTC
CASKGPLADHSYNEQFF
>many|NA|TRBJ2-1|TRBV3-1
TGTGCCAGCAGCCAAGTGGCAAATGAGCAGTTCTTC
CASSQVANEQFF
>NA|TRBD2|TRBJ2-7|TRBV3-1
TGTGCCAGCAGCCAGCCGATGACTAGCGGAAGCTACGAGCAGTACTTC
CASSQPMTSGSYEQYF
>NA|TRBD1|TRBJ2-7|TRBV12-3/TRBV12-4
TGTGCCAGCCAACGTAGACAGGGGGTAGGCGAGCAGTACTTC
CASQRRQGVGEQYF
>NA|NA|TRBJ1-1|TRBV28
TGTGCCAGCAGTCGCACGGGGGGACGGGAAGCTTTCTTT
CASSRTGGREAFF
>NA|TRBD1|TRBJ2-6|TRBV7-2
TGTGCCAGTTCGACAGGGATGGCTGGGGCCAACGTCCTGACTTTC
CASSTGMAGANVLTF
>NA|TRBD1|TRBJ2-2|TRBV5-1
TGCGCCAGCAGCTTGGAGGGACAGGGTTCGGGCGGGGAGCTGTTTTTT
CASSLEGQGSGGELFF
>many|NA|TRBJ2-5|TRBV20-1
TGCAGTGCTAGAGATGCGTTGGGGGTACAAGAGACCCAGTACTTC
CSARDALGVQETQYF
>NA|NA|TRBJ1-1|TRBV10-3
TGTGCCATCAGTGAGTCCGCGGGACAAAACACTGAAGCTTTCTTT
CAISESAGQNTEAFF
>few|NA|TRBJ2-1|TRBV3-1
TGTGCCAGCAGCCAATTTACTCCCAGCTCCTACAATGAGCAGTTCTTC
CASSQFTPSSYNEQFF